This is a list of T cell receptor beta chains from one sample in a study of PD-1 blockade in classical Hodgkin lymphoma. Method: immunoSEQ multiplex PCR; TCRdb's copy keeps in-frame clones and lacks some. The sample shows roughly 35,000 clones, 80% to 95% of them seen only once. Sequencing was performed on CD4+ T cells from blood, taken before the fourth cycle of nivolumab. These TCRs come from a human donor with classical Hodgkin lymphoma. The CDR3 runs from the conserved cysteine through the conserved F or W. A D gene is named only where the DNA matches it firmly. Only part of the rows carry a size: once, few, many, or a class if the clone is expanded.

cdr3_aa cdr3_nt v_call clone_size d_call j_call
CAISGAEGKFEYEQFF TGTGCCATCAGTGGCGCAGAGGGAAAGTTTGAGTATGAGCAGTTCTTC TRBV10-3 . . TRBJ2-1
CASSYRTSGSGDTQYF TGTGCCAGCAGTTATCGGACTAGCGGGAGTGGAGATACGCAGTATTTT TRBV6-5 . TRBD2 TRBJ2-3
CAWSVRSGSNQPQHF TGTGCCTGGAGTGTACGGTCGGGGTCTAATCAGCCCCAGCATTTT TRBV30 . . TRBJ1-5
CASSFSGSKTQYF TGTGCCAGCAGCTTTAGCGGGAGTAAGACCCAGTACTTC TRBV7-6 . TRBD2 TRBJ2-5
CASSIRTVGDTEAFF TGTGCCAGCAGTATCCGGACGGTGGGGGACACTGAAGCTTTCTTT TRBV28 . . TRBJ1-1
CASSGLLETQYF TGTGCCAGCAGTGGTCTCCTGGAGACCCAGTACTTC TRBV7-9 . . TRBJ2-5
CASRNREETQYF TGTGCCAGCAGAAACAGGGAGGAGACCCAGTACTTC TRBV7-2 . . TRBJ2-5
CASSQRTGDEAFF TGTGCCAGCTCACAACGGACAGGCGATGAAGCTTTCTTT TRBV18 . TRBD1 TRBJ1-1
CASSYSWTSGSYEQYF TGTGCCAGCAGTTACTCTTGGACTAGCGGATCCTACGAGCAGTACTTC TRBV6-5 . TRBD2 TRBJ2-7
CASSSPLGGGTQYF TGTGCCAGCAGCTCTCCCCTAGGGGGCGGGACGCAGTATTTT TRBV5-5 . TRBD1 TRBJ2-3
CASSPGQGGGAFF TGTGCCAGCAGCCCAGGACAGGGTGGTGGAGCTTTCTTT TRBV9 . TRBD1 TRBJ1-1
CASSAGSTLAGTYEQYF TGTGCCAGCAGCGCCGGGTCGACACTAGCGGGAACCTACGAGCAGTACTTC TRBV9 once TRBD2 TRBJ2-7
CASSLVSDYGYTF TGTGCCAGCAGCTTAGTATCAGACTATGGCTACACCTTC TRBV13 . . TRBJ1-2
CASSQGAFFYEQYF TGTGCCAGCAGTCAGGGGGCGTTTTTTTACGAGCAGTACTTC TRBV28 once TRBD1 TRBJ2-7
CASSLGTLYYGYTF TGTGCCAGCTCACTCGGGACTCTATACTATGGCTACACCTTC TRBV18 . . TRBJ1-2
CASEIQGRGYTF TGTGCCAGCGAGATCCAGGGCCGCGGCTACACCTTC TRBV28 . . TRBJ1-2
CASSLDQGLNEQFF TGTGCCAGCAGTTTGGACCAAGGGCTCAATGAGCAGTTCTTC TRBV27 . . TRBJ2-1
CASGRTGGSYEQYF TGTGCCAGTGGAAGGACAGGGGGATCCTACGAGCAGTACTTC TRBV19 . TRBD1 TRBJ2-7
CASSPAGRTEAFF TGTGCCAGCAGTCCCGCAGGGAGAACTGAAGCTTTCTTT TRBV28 . . TRBJ1-1
CASSVAGAKNTEAFF TGTGCCAGCAGCGTGGCAGGGGCAAAGAACACTGAAGCTTTCTTT TRBV9 . . TRBJ1-1
CASSLYGAGNTIYF TGTGCCAGCAGCTTGTACGGGGCCGGAAACACCATATATTTT TRBV5-6 once . TRBJ1-3
CASSFQGVETQYF TGTGCCAGCAGCTTCCAGGGAGTTGAGACCCAGTACTTC TRBV7-9 . . TRBJ2-5